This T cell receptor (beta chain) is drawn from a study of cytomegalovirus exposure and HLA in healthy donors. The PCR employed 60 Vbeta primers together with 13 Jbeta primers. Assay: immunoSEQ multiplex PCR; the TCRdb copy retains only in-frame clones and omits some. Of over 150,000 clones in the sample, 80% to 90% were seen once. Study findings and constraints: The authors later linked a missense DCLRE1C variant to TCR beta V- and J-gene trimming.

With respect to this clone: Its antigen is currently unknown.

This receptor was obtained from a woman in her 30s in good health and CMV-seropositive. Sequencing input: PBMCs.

The CDR3: CASRSGLYEQYF. The CDR3 region has the DNA TGCGCCAGCAGATCGGGGTTGTACGAGCAGTACTTC. V is TRBV5-1 and J is TRBJ2-7, with D tentatively TRBD2 (5 bases). CDR3 length: 12 amino acids. CDR1 is SGHRS and CDR2 is YFSETQ in the germline V gene. V shed 5 bases and J shed 4 bases, with 10 bases lying between them.